The 14 T cell receptor beta chains presented below share a single source sample, sequenced in a study of blood T cell repertoires in COVID-19 (dated by TCRdb to 2020 to 2021). The library was generated by the immunoSEQ multiplex PCR assay. Held by TCRdb, this immuneACCESS table contains in-frame sequences only and omits some clones. Under half of the omission traces to an unresolved V gene where checked; the cause of the rest is unknown. The sample includes about 150,000 clones, with around 80% observed a single time. Approximately 7.1% of the sample is in the top ten clones. The sequenced material came from peripheral blood. The receptors were sampled from a woman aged 45-65 years in a cohort sampled during active or convalescent COVID-19.

CDR3 sequence: CATSRDRVTTEAFF. CDR3 DNA: TGTGCCACCAGCAGAGACAGGGTGACCACTGAAGCTTTCTTT. The chain employs TRBV15 and TRBJ1-1; D is perhaps TRBD1 (5 bases). The V gene lost 0 bases and the J gene lost 4 bases, with 9 bases spanning the gap. The germline V gene encodes CDR1 LNHNV and CDR2 YYDKDF (reference sequence). The CDR3 length is 14 residues. The entire variable domain, with the rest obtained from reference TRBV15 and TRBJ1-1, is as follows: DAMVIQNPRYQVTQFGKPVTLSCSQTLNHNVMYWYQQKSSQAPKLLFHYYDKDFNNEADTPDNFQSRRPNTSFCFLDIRSPGLGDTAMYLCATSRDRVTTEAFFGQGTRLTVV.

J is TRBJ2-5 and V is TRBV5-1, with D possibly being TRBD1 (5 bases). Germline CDR1 and CDR2: SGHRS and YFSETQ. Trimming left V 0 bases short and J 4 bases short, with 16 bases between. This CDR3 region has 16 residues. CDR3 sequence (DNA): TGCGCCAGCAGCTTGGGTTGGGGCGATGGCGTAGAGACCCAGTACTTC. It is translated as CASSLGWGDGVETQYF.

The chain combines TRBV24-1 with TRBJ2-3; 13 bases agree with TRBD2. J was trimmed by 2 bases and V by 8 bases; bases with no gene match: 3. Per the germline V gene, CDR1 is KGHDR and CDR2 is SFDVKD. The CDR3 is 15 amino acids. The CDR3 DNA reads TGTGCCACCACTGGGACTAGCGGGGACACAGATACGCAGTATTTT. Residues: CATTGTSGDTDTQYF.

The V gene is TRBV10-3, the J gene TRBJ2-7, with 12 bases aligning to TRBD1. Germline lookup yields CDR1 ENHRY and CDR2 SYGVKD. The ends lost 7 bases at V and 1 base at J; junction bases unmatched: 14. The CDR3 totals 18 residues. The CDR3 spells CAINSGTGGRGRSYEQYF. The CDR3 DNA follows: TGTGCCATCAATTCCGGGACAGGGGGCCGAGGCCGTTCCTACGAGCAGTACTTC.

V and J are TRBV19 and TRBJ1-5; TRBD1 matches at 10 bases. This CDR3 region has 15 residues. CDR1 is LNHDA, CDR2 SQIVND, per germline (reference sequence). Losses at the gene ends were 8 bases for V and 0 bases for J; bases not matched to a gene: 4. The CDR3 nucleotides are TGTGCCAGTTGGGACAGGGGCCATAGCAATCAGCCCCAGCATTTT. Amino acid sequence: CASWDRGHSNQPQHF.

The chain is built from TRBV7-6 and TRBJ2-7; the D gene is possibly TRBD2 (5 bases). Germline V gene lookup returns CDR1 SGHVS and CDR2 FNYEAQ. This CDR3 has 11 residues. The V end lost 5 bases, the J end lost 7 bases, and 9 bases lay between the germline ends. Written as DNA, the CDR3 is TGTGCCAGCAGCATTACGGGAGAGCAGTACTTC. Translation: CASSITGEQYF. Full variable domain (rest looked up from reference TRBV7-6 and TRBJ2-7): GAGVSQSPRYKVTKRGQDVALRCDPISGHVSLYWYRQALGQGPEFLTYFNYEAQQDKSGLPNDRFSAERPEGSISTLTIQRTEQRDSAMYRCASSITGEQYFGPGTRLTVT.

The chain recombines TRBV29-1 with TRBJ2-7; TRBD1 matches 7 bases. V shed 5 bases, J shed 0 bases, and the junction held 4 bases outside the gene matches. Germline-derived CDR1 and CDR2 are SQVTM and ANQGSEA. The CDR3 sequence is 13 residues long. The CDR3 DNA is TGCAGCGTTCGACCAGGGGGCTCCTACGAGCAGTACTTC. Translation gives CSVRPGGSYEQYF.

The V gene is TRBV11-1, the J gene TRBJ2-1; 7 nucleotides line up with TRBD1. This CDR3 comprises 13 residues. Trimming removed 5 bases from V and 10 bases from J; junction bases left unmatched: 8. Germline V gives CDR1 SGHAT, CDR2 FQDESV (reference sequence). In nucleotides, the CDR3 is TGTGCCAGCAGCCCGGGACAGTGGGTCGAGCAGTTCTTC. This encodes CASSPGQWVEQFF.

The rearrangement links TRBV7-3 to TRBJ2-7; possible D gene TRBD2, 6 bases. The V gene lost 2 bases and the J gene lost 3 bases, with 11 bases spanning the gap. The CDR3 covers 14 residues. The germline CDR1 and CDR2 sequences are SGHTA and FQGTGA. The CDR3 DNA reads TGTGCCAGCAGCTTAGATGGGGGGTTCTACGAGCAGTACTTC. Its protein is CASSLDGGFYEQYF.

The V gene is TRBV18, the J gene TRBJ2-5, with 8 nucleotides matching TRBD1. The germline gives CDR1 KGHSH, CDR2 LQKENI. V trimming: 9 bases; J trimming: 4 bases; junction bases outside the gene matches: 10. The CDR3 loop spans 14 amino acids. The CDR3 coding sequence is TGTGCCAGTAACCGGGACAGGAGTGTAGAGACCCAGTACTTC. Its translation is CASNRDRSVETQYF.

This CDR3 is CASSPTGTDTQYF. In nucleotides, the CDR3 is TGTGCCAGTAGCCCTACGGGGACAGATACGCAGTATTTT. V gene TRBV19 combines with J gene TRBJ2-3; maybe TRBD2 (5 bases). The CDR3 spans 13 residues. The germline V gene encodes CDR1 LNHDA and CDR2 SQIVND (reference sequence). The V and J ends lost 6 bases and 3 bases respectively, with 10 bases between them.

This clone was counted between two and nine times. This chain links TRBV2 with TRBJ1-1; TRBD1 might be the D (6 bases). With 6 bases removed from V and 4 bases from J, the gap between germline ends came to 18 bases. The germline CDR1 and CDR2 sequences are SNHLY and FYNNEI. CDR3 length equals 15 residues. CDR3 sequence (DNA): TGTGCCAGCAGCCTCATACGCAGGGGAGCCACTGAAGCTTTCTTT. Encoded protein: CASSLIRRGATEAFF.

Concerning this clone: The sample has other DNA sequences that encode this CDR3 too. The chain couples TRBV9 to TRBJ1-3, with D perhaps TRBD1 (5 bases). This CDR3 spans 15 amino acids. The germline gives CDR1 SGDLS, CDR2 YYNGEE. V was pared by 0 bases and J by 2 bases, with 9 bases between. CDR3 loop: CASSVGQGAGNTIYF. CDR3 sequence (DNA): TGTGCCAGCAGCGTAGGTCAAGGGGCTGGAAACACCATATATTTT.

The CDR3 DNA reads TGTGCCATCAACCAACAGGGGAACACTGAAGCTTTCTTT. Its protein is CAINQQGNTEAFF. The chain uses TRBV10-3 and TRBJ1-1, with TRBD1 as a possible D gene (6 bases). Per germline, CDR1 ENHRY and CDR2 SYGVKD. The V gene lost 7 bases and the J gene lost 1 base, with 10 bases spanning the gap. This CDR3 has 13 amino acids.